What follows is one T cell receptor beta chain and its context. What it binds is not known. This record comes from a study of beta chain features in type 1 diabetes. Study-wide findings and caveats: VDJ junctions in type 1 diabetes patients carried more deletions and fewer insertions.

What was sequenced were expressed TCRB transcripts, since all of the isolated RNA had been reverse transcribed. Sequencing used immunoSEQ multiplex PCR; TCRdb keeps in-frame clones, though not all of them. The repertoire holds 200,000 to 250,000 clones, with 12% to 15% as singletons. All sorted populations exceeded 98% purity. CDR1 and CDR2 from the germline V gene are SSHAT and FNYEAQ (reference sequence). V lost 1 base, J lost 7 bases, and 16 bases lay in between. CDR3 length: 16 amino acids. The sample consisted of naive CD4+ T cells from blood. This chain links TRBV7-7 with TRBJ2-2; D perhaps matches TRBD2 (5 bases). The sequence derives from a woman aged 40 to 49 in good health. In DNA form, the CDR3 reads TGTGCCAGCAGCTTAGAACCACATTTGGGGAGCGGGGAGCTGTTTTTT. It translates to CASSLEPHLGSGELFF.